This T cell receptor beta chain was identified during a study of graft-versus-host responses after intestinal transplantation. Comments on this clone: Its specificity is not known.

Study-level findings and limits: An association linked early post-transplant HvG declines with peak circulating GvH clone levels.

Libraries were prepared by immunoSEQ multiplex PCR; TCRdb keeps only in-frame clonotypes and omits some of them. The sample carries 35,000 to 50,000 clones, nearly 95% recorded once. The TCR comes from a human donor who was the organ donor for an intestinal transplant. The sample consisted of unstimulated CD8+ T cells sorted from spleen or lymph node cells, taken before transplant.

CDR3 sequence (DNA): TGTGCCAGCAGTTTATCGACAGGCACCGCATGGCCCCAGCATTTT. Protein sequence: CASSLSTGTAWPQHF. This chain connects TRBV27 to TRBJ1-5; D is possibly TRBD1 (6 bases). Trimming stripped 0 bases from V and 9 bases from J, with 15 bases between. The CDR3 totals 15 residues. Germline V gene sequence: CDR1 MNHEY, CDR2 SMNVEV (reference sequence).